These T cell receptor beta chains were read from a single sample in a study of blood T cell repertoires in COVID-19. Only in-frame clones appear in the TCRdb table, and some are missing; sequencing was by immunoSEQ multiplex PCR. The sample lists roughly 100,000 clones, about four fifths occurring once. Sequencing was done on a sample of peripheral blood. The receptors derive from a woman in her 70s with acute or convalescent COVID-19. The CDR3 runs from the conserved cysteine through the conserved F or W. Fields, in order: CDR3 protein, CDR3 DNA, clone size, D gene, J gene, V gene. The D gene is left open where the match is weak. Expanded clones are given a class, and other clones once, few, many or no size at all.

CDR3 protein: CATSGRDYTTNEKLFF
CDR3 DNA: TGTGCCACCAGCGGCAGGGATTACACAACTAATGAAAAACTGTTTTTT
clone size: few
D gene: NA
J gene: TRBJ1-4
V gene: TRBV15

CDR3 protein: CASSYEGMNTEAFF
CDR3 DNA: TGTGCCAGCAGTTATGAGGGAATGAACACTGAAGCTTTCTTT
clone size: NA
D gene: NA
J gene: TRBJ1-1
V gene: TRBV6-5

CDR3 protein: CATQGTRYNEQFF
CDR3 DNA: TGTGCCACCCAAGGGACTAGATACAATGAGCAGTTCTTC
clone size: NA
D gene: TRBD2
J gene: TRBJ2-1
V gene: TRBV28

CDR3 protein: CASSDARGQPQHF
CDR3 DNA: TGTGCCAGCAGTGACGCCCGAGGGCAGCCCCAGCATTTT
clone size: NA
D gene: NA
J gene: TRBJ1-5
V gene: TRBV6-1

CDR3 protein: CASSLGLAGTNNEQFF
CDR3 DNA: TGTGCCAGCAGCCTGGGACTAGCGGGGACTAACAATGAGCAGTTCTTC
clone size: NA
D gene: TRBD2
J gene: TRBJ2-1
V gene: TRBV13

CDR3 protein: CAWSSDRGYEQYF
CDR3 DNA: TGTGCCTGGAGTTCTGATAGGGGCTACGAGCAGTACTTC
clone size: few
D gene: NA
J gene: TRBJ2-7
V gene: TRBV30

CDR3 protein: CATETSGVSYNEQFF
CDR3 DNA: TGTGCCACCGAGACTAGCGGAGTCTCCTACAATGAGCAGTTCTTC
clone size: NA
D gene: TRBD2
J gene: TRBJ2-1
V gene: TRBV6-5

CDR3 protein: CASSRGQGGNEQFF
CDR3 DNA: TGTGCCAGTAGTCGGGGACAGGGCGGCAATGAGCAGTTCTTC
clone size: NA
D gene: TRBD1
J gene: TRBJ2-1
V gene: TRBV19

CDR3 protein: CASSIRGQPLSQPQHF
CDR3 DNA: TGTGCCAGTAGTATAAGGGGACAGCCACTCAGCCAGCCCCAGCATTTT
clone size: once
D gene: TRBD1
J gene: TRBJ1-5
V gene: TRBV19

CDR3 protein: CASSQSGGRGYTF
CDR3 DNA: TGCGCCAGCAGCCAAAGCGGCGGGCGCGGCTACACCTTC
clone size: NA
D gene: NA
J gene: TRBJ1-2
V gene: TRBV4-3

CDR3 protein: CASSYSSSGRSVIQYF
CDR3 DNA: TGTGCCAGCAGTTACTCTTCTAGCGGGAGGAGCGTCATTCAGTACTTC
clone size: NA
D gene: TRBD2
J gene: TRBJ2-4
V gene: TRBV6-5

CDR3 protein: CAWSNRGAYSPLHF
CDR3 DNA: TGTGCCTGGAGTAATCGGGGGGCGTATTCACCCCTCCACTTT
clone size: few
D gene: NA
J gene: TRBJ1-6
V gene: TRBV30

CDR3 protein: CASSLASGTGELFF
CDR3 DNA: TGTGCCAGCAGCTTAGCGTCCGGGACCGGGGAGCTGTTTTTT
clone size: NA
D gene: NA
J gene: TRBJ2-2
V gene: TRBV7-9

CDR3 protein: CASSTPTVASDNEQFF
CDR3 DNA: TGTGCCAGCAGCACCCCCACGGTAGCGAGTGACAATGAGCAGTTCTTC
clone size: NA
D gene: NA
J gene: TRBJ2-1
V gene: TRBV9

CDR3 protein: CASTPLDTYGYTF
CDR3 DNA: TGTGCCAGCACCCCACTCGACACCTATGGCTACACCTTC
clone size: NA
D gene: NA
J gene: TRBJ1-2
V gene: TRBV6-5

CDR3 protein: CASSGPGRRGNEQFF
CDR3 DNA: TGTGCCAGTAGTGGACCGGGCCGAAGGGGCAATGAGCAGTTCTTC
clone size: NA
D gene: NA
J gene: TRBJ2-1
V gene: TRBV19

CDR3 protein: CASSLVPSGSSYNEQFF
CDR3 DNA: TGTGCCAGCAGCTTAGTCCCTAGCGGGAGCTCCTACAATGAGCAGTTCTTC
clone size: NA
D gene: TRBD2
J gene: TRBJ2-1
V gene: TRBV7-2

CDR3 protein: CASGAQGTHNEQFF
CDR3 DNA: TGTGCTAGTGGGGCACAGGGTACCCACAATGAGCAGTTCTTC
clone size: NA
D gene: NA
J gene: TRBJ2-1
V gene: TRBV12-5

CDR3 protein: CASSSWDRGNSPLHF
CDR3 DNA: TGTGCCAGCAGTTCATGGGACAGGGGGAATTCACCCCTCCACTTT
clone size: NA
D gene: TRBD1
J gene: TRBJ1-6
V gene: TRBV6-5

CDR3 protein: CASSLGQTTNEKLFF
CDR3 DNA: TGTGCCAGCAGCTTAGGACAGACAACTAATGAAAAACTGTTTTTT
clone size: once
D gene: NA
J gene: TRBJ1-4
V gene: TRBV7-2

CDR3 protein: CASSFGTGATEAFF
CDR3 DNA: TGTGCCAGCAGCTTTGGGACAGGGGCCACTGAAGCTTTCTTT
clone size: few
D gene: TRBD1
J gene: TRBJ1-1
V gene: TRBV5-6

CDR3 protein: CAISERQGSPGGYTF
CDR3 DNA: TGTGCCATCAGTGAAAGGCAGGGGTCCCCAGGAGGCTACACCTTC
clone size: NA
D gene: NA
J gene: TRBJ1-2
V gene: TRBV10-3